This TCR beta chain originates from a study of blood T cell repertoires in COVID-19. In the study overall: Material from acute and convalescent COVID-19 was sourced from the United States, Italy and Spain.

TCRdb's copy holds only in-frame clones and misses some; the assay was immunoSEQ multiplex PCR. This table has roughly 150,000 clones, 70% to 90% appearing once. Specimen: peripheral blood. This receptor was identified in a man in his fifties or sixties with acute or convalescent COVID-19.

CDR3 region: CASSVDRGEKLFF. Written as DNA, the CDR3 is TGTGCCAGTAGTGTTGACCGGGGGGAAAAACTGTTTTTT. This chain joins TRBV19 and TRBJ1-4; a possible D gene is TRBD1 (5 bases). Germline CDR1 reads LNHDA; CDR2 reads SQIVND (reference sequence). CDR3 length equals 13 residues. Trimming left V 5 bases short and J 8 bases short, with 12 bases between.